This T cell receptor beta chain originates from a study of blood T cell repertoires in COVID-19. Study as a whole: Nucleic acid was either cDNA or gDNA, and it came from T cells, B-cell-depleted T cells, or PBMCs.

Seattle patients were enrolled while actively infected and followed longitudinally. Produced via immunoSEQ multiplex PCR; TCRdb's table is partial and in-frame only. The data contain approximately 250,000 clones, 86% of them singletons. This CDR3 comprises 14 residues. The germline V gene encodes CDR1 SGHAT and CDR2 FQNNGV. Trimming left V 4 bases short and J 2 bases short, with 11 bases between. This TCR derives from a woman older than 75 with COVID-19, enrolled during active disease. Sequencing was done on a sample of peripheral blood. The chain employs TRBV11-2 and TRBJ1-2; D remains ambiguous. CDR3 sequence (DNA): TGTGCCAGCAGCTCGTCTCAGGCGAACTATGGCTACACCTTC. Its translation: CASSSSQANYGYTF.